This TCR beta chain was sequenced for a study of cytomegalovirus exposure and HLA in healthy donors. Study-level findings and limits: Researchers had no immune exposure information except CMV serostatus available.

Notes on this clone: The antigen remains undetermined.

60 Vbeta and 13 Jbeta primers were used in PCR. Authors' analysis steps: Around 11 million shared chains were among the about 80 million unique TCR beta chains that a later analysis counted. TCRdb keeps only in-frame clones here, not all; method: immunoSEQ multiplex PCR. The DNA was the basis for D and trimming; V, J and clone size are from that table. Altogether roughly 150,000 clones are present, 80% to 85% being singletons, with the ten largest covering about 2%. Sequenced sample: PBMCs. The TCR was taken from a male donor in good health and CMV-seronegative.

The CDR3 sequence: CASSPRGHGYTF. The CDR3 DNA reads TGTGCCAGCAGCCCGAGGGGGCATGGCTACACCTTC. The chain joins TRBV6-6 to TRBJ1-2; 7 positions match TRBD1. Germline loops: CDR1 MNHNY, CDR2 SVGAGI (reference sequence). Germline trimming cut 6 bases from V and 6 bases from J; bases unmatched to any gene: 4. CDR3 length equals 12 residues.